This T cell receptor (beta chain) was obtained from a study of human thymus T cells. Produced via immunoSEQ multiplex PCR; TCRdb's table is partial and in-frame only. The sample contains 75,000 to 90,000 clones, roughly 96% of which appear only once. Germline CDR1 WNHNN, CDR2 SYGVQD (reference sequence). The J segment lost 5 bases and the V segment lost 4 bases, leaving 6 bases of the junction unmatched. This CDR3 spans 14 amino acids. Thymic resections from corrective heart surgery supplied the tissue. This sequence joins TRBV10-1 and TRBJ1-1, with 8 bases identical to TRBD1. The TCR sequence derives from a boy under two years old with a congenital heart defect but otherwise immunologically healthy. Material for sequencing was thymus tissue. As DNA, the CDR3 is TGCGCCAGCAGTGTAGGACAGGGTGGGACTGAAGCTTTCTTT. Translated: CASSVGQGGTEAFF.